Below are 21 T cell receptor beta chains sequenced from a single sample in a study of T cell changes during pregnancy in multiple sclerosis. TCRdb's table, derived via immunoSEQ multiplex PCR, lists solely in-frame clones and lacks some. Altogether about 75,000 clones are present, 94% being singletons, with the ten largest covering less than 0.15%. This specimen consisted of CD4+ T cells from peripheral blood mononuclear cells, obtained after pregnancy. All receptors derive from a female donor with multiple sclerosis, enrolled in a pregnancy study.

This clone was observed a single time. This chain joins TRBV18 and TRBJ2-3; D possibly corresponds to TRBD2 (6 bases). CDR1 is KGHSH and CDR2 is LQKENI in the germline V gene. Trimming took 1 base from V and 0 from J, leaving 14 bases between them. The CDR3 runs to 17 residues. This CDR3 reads CASSPQAGISSTDTQYF. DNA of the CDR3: TGTGCCAGCTCACCACAGGCGGGGATTTCTAGCACAGATACGCAGTATTTT.

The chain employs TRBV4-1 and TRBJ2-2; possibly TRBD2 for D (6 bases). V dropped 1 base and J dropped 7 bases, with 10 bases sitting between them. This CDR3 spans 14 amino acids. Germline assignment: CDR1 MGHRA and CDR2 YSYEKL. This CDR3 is CASSQALGGGELFF. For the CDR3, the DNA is TGCGCCAGCAGCCAAGCGTTGGGGGGCGGGGAGCTGTTTTTT.

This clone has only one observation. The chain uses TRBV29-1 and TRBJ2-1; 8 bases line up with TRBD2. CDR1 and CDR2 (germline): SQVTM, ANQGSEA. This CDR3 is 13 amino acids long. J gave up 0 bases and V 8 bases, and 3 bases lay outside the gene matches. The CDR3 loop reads CSLSGSSYNEQFF. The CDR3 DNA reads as TGCAGCCTCAGCGGGAGCTCCTACAATGAGCAGTTCTTC.

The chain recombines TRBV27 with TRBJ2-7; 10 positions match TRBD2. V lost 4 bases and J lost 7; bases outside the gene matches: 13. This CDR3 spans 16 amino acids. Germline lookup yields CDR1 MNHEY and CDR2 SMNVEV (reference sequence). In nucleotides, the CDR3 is TGTGCCAGCAGTTCCCTCCCAGCGGGAGGGCCCCATGAGCAGTACTTC. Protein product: CASSSLPAGGPHEQYF.

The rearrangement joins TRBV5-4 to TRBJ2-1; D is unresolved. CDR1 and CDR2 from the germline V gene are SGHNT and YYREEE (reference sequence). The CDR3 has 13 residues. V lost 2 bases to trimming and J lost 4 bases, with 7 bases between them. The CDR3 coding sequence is TGTGCCAGCAGCTTCGCCCAGTACAATGAGCAGTTCTTC. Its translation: CASSFAQYNEQFF.

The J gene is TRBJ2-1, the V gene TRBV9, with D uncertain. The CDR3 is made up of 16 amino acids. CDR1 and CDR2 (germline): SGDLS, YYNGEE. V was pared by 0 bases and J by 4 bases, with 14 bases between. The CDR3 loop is CASSVEAGHLYNEQFF. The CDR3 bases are TGTGCCAGCAGCGTAGAGGCAGGCCATCTTTACAATGAGCAGTTCTTC.

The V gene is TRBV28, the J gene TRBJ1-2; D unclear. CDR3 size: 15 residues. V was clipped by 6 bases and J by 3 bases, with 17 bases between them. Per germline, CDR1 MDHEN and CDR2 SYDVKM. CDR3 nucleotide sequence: TGTGCCAGCAGGTTCCCTCGGGGATCCTACTATGGCTACACCTTC. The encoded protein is CASRFPRGSYYGYTF.

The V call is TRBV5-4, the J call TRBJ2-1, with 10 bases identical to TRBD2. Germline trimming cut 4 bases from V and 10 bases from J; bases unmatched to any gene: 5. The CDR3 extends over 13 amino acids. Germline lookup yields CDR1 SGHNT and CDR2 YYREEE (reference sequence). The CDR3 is CASSQGLAVEQFF. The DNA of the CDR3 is TGTGCCAGCAGCCAAGGACTAGCGGTAGAGCAGTTCTTC.

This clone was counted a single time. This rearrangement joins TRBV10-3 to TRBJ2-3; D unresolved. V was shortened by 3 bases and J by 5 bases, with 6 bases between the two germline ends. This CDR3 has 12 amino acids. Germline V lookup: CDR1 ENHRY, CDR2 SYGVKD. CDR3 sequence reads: CAISDGEDTQYF. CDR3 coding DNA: TGTGCCATCAGTGACGGAGAAGATACGCAGTATTTT.

CDR3 nucleotides: TGTGCCAGCTCACTCGGCCCGGGACAGGGGGATTCTTTGGATGGCTACACCTTC. Its translation is CASSLGPGQGDSLDGYTF. The chain links TRBV18 to TRBJ1-2; 11 nucleotides agree with TRBD1. The CDR3 covers 18 residues. V lost 4 bases, J lost 6 bases, and 16 bases stayed unmatched. Germline CDR1 reads KGHSH; CDR2 reads LQKENI.

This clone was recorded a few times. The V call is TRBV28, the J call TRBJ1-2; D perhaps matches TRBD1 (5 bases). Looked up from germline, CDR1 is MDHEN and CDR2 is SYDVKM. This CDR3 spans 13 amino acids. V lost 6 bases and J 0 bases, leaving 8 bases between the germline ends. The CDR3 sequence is CASRATANYGYTF. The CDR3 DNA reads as TGTGCCAGCAGAGCGACAGCTAACTATGGCTACACCTTC.

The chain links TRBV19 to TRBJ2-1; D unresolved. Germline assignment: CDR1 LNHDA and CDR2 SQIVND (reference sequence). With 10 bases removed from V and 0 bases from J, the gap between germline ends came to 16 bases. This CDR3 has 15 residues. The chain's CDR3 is CATASRRNSYNEQFF. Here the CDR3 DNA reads TGTGCCACCGCGTCTCGGCGGAACTCCTACAATGAGCAGTTCTTC.

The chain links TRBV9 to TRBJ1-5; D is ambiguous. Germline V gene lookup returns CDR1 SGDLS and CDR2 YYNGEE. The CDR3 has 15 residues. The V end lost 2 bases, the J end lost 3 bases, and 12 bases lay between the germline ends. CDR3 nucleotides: TGTGCCAGCAGCGTCGGTGGTGAATTCAATCAGCCCCAGCATTTT. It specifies CASSVGGEFNQPQHF. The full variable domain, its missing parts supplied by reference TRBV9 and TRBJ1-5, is DSGVTQTPKHLITATGQRVTLRCSPRSGDLSVYWYQQSLDQGLQFLIQYYNGEERAKGNILERFSAQQFPDLHSELNLSSLELGDSALYFCASSVGGEFNQPQHFGDGTRLSIL.

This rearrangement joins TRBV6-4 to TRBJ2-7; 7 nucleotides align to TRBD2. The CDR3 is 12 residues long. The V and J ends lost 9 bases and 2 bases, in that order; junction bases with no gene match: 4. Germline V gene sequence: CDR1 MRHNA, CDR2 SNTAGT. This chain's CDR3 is CARLALTYEQYF. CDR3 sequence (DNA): TGTGCCAGACTAGCGCTCACCTACGAGCAGTACTTC.

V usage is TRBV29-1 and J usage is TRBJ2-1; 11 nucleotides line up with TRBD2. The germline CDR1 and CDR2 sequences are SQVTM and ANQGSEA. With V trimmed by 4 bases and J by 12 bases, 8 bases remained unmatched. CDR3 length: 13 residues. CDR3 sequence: CSVGPGLAVGQFF. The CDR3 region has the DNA TGCAGCGTTGGACCGGGACTAGCGGTCGGGCAGTTCTTC.

CDR3 DNA: TGCGCCAGCAGCTCCCCCGCGGGAGCGGTTGAGCAGTTCTTC. The encoded protein is CASSSPAGAVEQFF. The chain combines TRBV5-1 with TRBJ2-1; 7 nucleotides agree with TRBD2. Trimming removed 3 bases from V and 9 bases from J; junction bases left unmatched: 9. Germline values: CDR1 SGHRS, CDR2 YFSETQ. The CDR3 consists of 14 residues.

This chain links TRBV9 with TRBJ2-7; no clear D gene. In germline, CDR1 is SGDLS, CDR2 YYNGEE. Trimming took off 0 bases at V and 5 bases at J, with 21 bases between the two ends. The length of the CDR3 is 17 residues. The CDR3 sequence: CASSVDELGTVRDEQYF. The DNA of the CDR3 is TGTGCCAGCAGCGTAGATGAGCTGGGTACAGTAAGAGACGAGCAGTACTTC.

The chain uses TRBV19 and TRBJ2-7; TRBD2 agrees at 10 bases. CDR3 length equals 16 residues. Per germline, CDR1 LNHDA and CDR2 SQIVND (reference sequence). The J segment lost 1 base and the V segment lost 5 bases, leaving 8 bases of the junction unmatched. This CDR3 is CASSLSGTSASYEQYF. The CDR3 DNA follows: TGTGCCAGTAGTCTCTCCGGGACTAGCGCATCCTACGAGCAGTACTTC.

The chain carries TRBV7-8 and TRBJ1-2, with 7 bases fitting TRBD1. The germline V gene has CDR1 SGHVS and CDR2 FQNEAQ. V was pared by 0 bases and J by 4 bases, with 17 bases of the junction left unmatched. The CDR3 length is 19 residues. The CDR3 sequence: CASSLANDRAPEGRYGYTF. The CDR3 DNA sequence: TGTGCCAGCAGCTTAGCCAACGACAGGGCCCCCGAGGGACGCTATGGCTACACCTTC.

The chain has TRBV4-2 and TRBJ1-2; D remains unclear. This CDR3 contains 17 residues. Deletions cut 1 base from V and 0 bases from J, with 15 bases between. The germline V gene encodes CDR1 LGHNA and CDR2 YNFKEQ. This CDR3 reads CASSQVTIRETNYGYTF. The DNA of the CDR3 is TGTGCCAGCAGCCAAGTCACCATCCGGGAAACTAACTATGGCTACACCTTC.

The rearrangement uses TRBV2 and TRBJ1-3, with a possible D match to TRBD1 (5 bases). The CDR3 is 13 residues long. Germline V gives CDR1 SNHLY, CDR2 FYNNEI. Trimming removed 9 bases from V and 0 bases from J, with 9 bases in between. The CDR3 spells CARRQSSGNTIYF. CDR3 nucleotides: TGTGCCAGACGACAGAGCTCTGGAAACACCATATATTTT.